The T cell receptor beta chain under discussion was sequenced for a study of radiation and T cells in renal cell carcinoma. The CDR3 sequence is 15 residues long. V lost 5 bases and J lost 4; bases outside the gene matches: 4. The V gene's germline CDR1 is SGHAT and CDR2 FQNNGV. This clone was detected only a few times. Its target is not known. Time point given: blood 4 weeks post-SBRT, at nephrectomy. Treatment of the sample: 15 Gy SBRT to primary tumor, nephrectomy 4 weeks later. Clear cell pathology was present in this patient's renal cell carcinoma. Sequenced by immunoSEQ multiplex PCR; TCRdb stores in-frame clones only, minus some. The table records some 100,000 clones, roughly 88% of them present only once. Study-level points and caveats: From baseline, blood top tumor clonotypes peaked at 2 weeks post-radiation.

The sequence was obtained from a man between 60 and 75 years old with renal cell carcinoma. The chain employs TRBV11-2 and TRBJ2-2; 10 nucleotides line up with TRBD2. The sequences come from blood, collected from a patient whose treatment included radiotherapy and nephrectomy. CDR3 sequence: CASSPGLASTGELFF. CDR3 nucleotides: TGTGCCAGCAGCCCGGGACTAGCGAGCACCGGGGAGCTGTTTTTT.